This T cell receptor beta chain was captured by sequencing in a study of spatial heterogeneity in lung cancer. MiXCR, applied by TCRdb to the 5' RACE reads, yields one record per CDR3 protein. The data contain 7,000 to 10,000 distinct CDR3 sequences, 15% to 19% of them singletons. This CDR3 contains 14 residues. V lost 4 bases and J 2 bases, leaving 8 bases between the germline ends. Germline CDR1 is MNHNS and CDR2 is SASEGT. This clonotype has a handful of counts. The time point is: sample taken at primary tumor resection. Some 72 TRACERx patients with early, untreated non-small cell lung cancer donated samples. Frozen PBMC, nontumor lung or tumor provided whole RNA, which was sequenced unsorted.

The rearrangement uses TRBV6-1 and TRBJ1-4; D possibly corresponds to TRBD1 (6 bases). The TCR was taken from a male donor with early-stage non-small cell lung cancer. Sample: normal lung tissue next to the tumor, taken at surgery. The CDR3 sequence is CASSARGTNEKLFF. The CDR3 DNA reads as TGTGCCAGCAGTGCAAGGGGGACTAATGAAAAACTGTTTTTT.